This TCR beta chain was sequenced in a study of T cell responses to AZD1222 COVID-19 vaccine. About the research overall: Researchers grouped second doses given at about 4 or about 12 weeks into one pool.

Notes on the study in general: Two AZD1222 administrations were followed by greater Spike-specific TCR breadth and depth. The study identified only five or six AZD1222 recipients as seropositive at baseline. There were mostly white British donors and more females than males, and clonal diversity was possibly underestimated.

The V end lost 0 bases, the J end lost 5 bases, and 13 bases lay between the germline ends. This CDR3 is 15 amino acids long. Per the germline V gene, CDR1 is LNHDA and CDR2 is SQIVND (reference sequence). For this clone: The antigen remains undetermined.

The data were produced by immunoSEQ multiplex PCR, yet TCRdb's version contains in-frame clones alone and is incomplete. The data contain some 61,000 clones, roughly 87% of them seen just once; the ten biggest clones take up 17%. The V and J genes are TRBV19 and TRBJ1-2; the D gene is possibly TRBD1 (5 bases). The sample here was peripheral blood, taken on day 0 of AZD1222 vaccination. The source of this sequence is an adult in good health. For the CDR3, the DNA is TGTGCCAGTAGTATAGATGGAGGGGTCGTTTATGGCTACACCTTC. Its translation is CASSIDGGVVYGYTF. Drawing the rest from reference TRBV19 and TRBJ1-2, the complete variable domain is DGGITQSPKYLFRKEGQNVTLSCEQNLNHDAMYWYRQDPGQGLRLIYYSQIVNDFQKGDIAEGYSVSREKKESFPLTVTSAQKNPTAFYLCASSIDGGVVYGYTFGSGTRLTVV.